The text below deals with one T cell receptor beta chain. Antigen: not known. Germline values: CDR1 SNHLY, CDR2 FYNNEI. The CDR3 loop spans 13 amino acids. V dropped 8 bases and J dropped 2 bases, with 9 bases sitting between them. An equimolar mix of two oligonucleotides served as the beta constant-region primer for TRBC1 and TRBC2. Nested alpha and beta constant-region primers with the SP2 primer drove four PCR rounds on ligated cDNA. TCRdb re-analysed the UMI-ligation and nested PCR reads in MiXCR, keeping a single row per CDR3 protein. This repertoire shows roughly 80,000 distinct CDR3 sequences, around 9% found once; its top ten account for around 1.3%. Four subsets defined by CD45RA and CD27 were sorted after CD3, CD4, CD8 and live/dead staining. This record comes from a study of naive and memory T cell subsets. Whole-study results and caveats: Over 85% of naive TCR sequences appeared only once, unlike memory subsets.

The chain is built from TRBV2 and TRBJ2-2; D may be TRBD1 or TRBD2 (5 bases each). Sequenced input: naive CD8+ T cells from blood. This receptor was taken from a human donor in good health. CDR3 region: CASGGPNTGELFF. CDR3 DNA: TGTGCCAGCGGGGGACCAAACACCGGGGAGCTGTTTTTT.